The clone carrying this TCR beta chain was recorded many times. Time point given: before trial treatment. This sample was taken from a study of low-dose radiotherapy and immunotherapy resistance in tumors. At the level of the study: Cohort 1 was given 0.5 Gy fractions every 2 weeks, 6.5 Gy in total.

Trimming left V 2 bases short and J 1 base short, with 15 bases between. There are 16 residues in the CDR3. Germline assignment: CDR1 KGHSH and CDR2 LQKENI. First-strand cDNA relied on TRAV- and TRBV-specific primers spanning alpha and beta chains. With a constant-region primer and a V-primer adapter, TCRs were subjected to 20 to 25 PCR cycles of amplification. Amplifying the isolated mRNA was done by in vitro transcription. TCRdb re-derived calls from the reads in MiXCR, one entry per CDR3 protein. The data contain approximately 90,000 distinct CDR3 sequences, around 9.2% of them singletons. The TCR originated in a male donor with prostate cancer. The sample consisted of PBMCs, taken before treatment. V gene TRBV18 combines with J gene TRBJ2-7; either TRBD1 or TRBD2 may fit D (5 bases each). CDR3 sequence: CASSPGRDRYSYEQYF. The DNA for the CDR3 is TGTGCCAGCTCACCAGGAAGGGACCGCTATTCCTACGAGCAGTACTTC. Supplemented by reference TRBV18 and TRBJ2-7, the full variable domain reads NAGVMQNPRHLVRRRGQEARLRCSPMKGHSHVYWYRQLPEEGLKFMVYLQKENIIDESGMPKERFSAEFPKEGPSILRIQQVVRGDSAAYFCASSPGRDRYSYEQYFGPGTRLTVT.